The 27 T cell receptor beta chains given below trace back to one sample, sequenced in a study of T cell responses to AZD1222 COVID-19 vaccine. Some clones are missing from TCRdb's copy, which holds only in-frame ones; the method was immunoSEQ multiplex PCR. The sample consists of 150,000 or so clones, around 87% of them appearing once. This specimen consisted of peripheral blood, obtained 28 days after the second AZD1222 dose. Source of these receptors: an adult who received the AZD1222 COVID-19 vaccine.

This clone was observed a few times. This chain joins TRBV21-1 and TRBJ2-2; TRBD2, as called in the table, went unchecked against the DNA. TRBV21-1 is described as a pseudogene. This CDR3 comprises 15 residues. CDR3 sequence (DNA): TGTGCCAGCAGCCCCCCCGCGGGGAACACCGGGGAGCTGTTTTTT. Protein sequence: CASSPPAGNTGELFF.

CDR3 bases: TGCGCCAGCAGCGGGGAAGCTACTGGAAACACCATATATTTT. Its protein product is CASSGEATGNTIYF. V gene TRBV5-1 combines with J gene TRBJ1-3; D unresolved. V shed 4 bases and J shed 2 bases, with 10 bases lying between them. The CDR3 totals 14 residues. CDR1 and CDR2 (germline): SGHRS, YFSETQ.

The chain is built from TRBV18 and TRBJ2-7; TRBD2 aligns across 10 bases. Germline CDR1 and CDR2: KGHSH and LQKENI. The CDR3 covers 15 residues. With V trimmed by 2 bases and J by 6 bases, 7 bases remained unmatched. The CDR3, as DNA: TGTGCCAGCTCACCAGCCAGCGGGAGGGCCGGCGAGCAGTACTTC. It is translated as CASSPASGRAGEQYF. The entire variable domain, with the rest obtained from reference TRBV18 and TRBJ2-7, is as follows: NAGVMQNPRHLVRRRGQEARLRCSPMKGHSHVYWYRQLPEEGLKFMVYLQKENIIDESGMPKERFSAEFPKEGPSILRIQQVVRGDSAAYFCASSPASGRAGEQYFGPGTRLTVT.

About this clone: Within the sample, other DNA sequences also encode this same CDR3. The gene calls are TRBV9 and TRBJ2-2; D ambiguous. The germline gives CDR1 SGDLS, CDR2 YYNGEE. The V end lost 0 bases, the J end lost 7 bases, and 7 bases lay between the germline ends. The CDR3 spans 13 residues. The CDR3 nucleotides read TGTGCCAGCAGCGTAGCTGCCGGCGGGGAGCTGTTTTTT. It translates to CASSVAAGGELFF.

This clone was observed a few times. J is TRBJ1-1 and V is TRBV25-1, with 7 positions matching TRBD1. This CDR3 has 15 residues. V gave up 3 bases and J gave up 4 bases; unmatched junction bases: 8. Germline lookup yields CDR1 MGHDK and CDR2 SYGVNS. The CDR3 DNA sequence: TGTGCCAGCAGTGAGCGGACAGGAGGAACCACTGAAGCTTTCTTT. Translation: CASSERTGGTTEAFF.

This clone occurred once. This rearrangement joins TRBV27 to TRBJ1-5, with 7 bases fitting TRBD1. With 5 bases clipped from V and 0 bases from J, the junction kept 19 bases outside the gene matches. CDR1 and CDR2 (germline): MNHEY, SMNVEV (reference sequence). The CDR3 totals 20 residues. The CDR3 DNA reads as TGTGCCAGCAGTAAATCTAGGTCCCGGGACAGTCCTACTAGCAATCAGCCCCAGCATTTT. As protein: CASSKSRSRDSPTSNQPQHF.

This chain uses TRBV7-2 with TRBJ1-2, with D perhaps TRBD1 (5 bases). The CDR3 runs to 15 residues. V was trimmed by 5 bases and J by 4 bases, leaving 17 bases between them. Per the germline V gene, CDR1 is SGHTA and CDR2 is FQGNSA. The CDR3 reads CASSHDSGKGYGYTF. The CDR3 nucleotides read TGTGCCAGCAGCCACGACAGTGGGAAGGGCTATGGCTACACCTTC.

The count of this clone is one. CDR3 sequence: CASILSGRGYEQYF. The CDR3 nucleotides are TGTGCCAGCATTCTTAGCGGGAGAGGGTACGAGCAGTACTTC. The V call is TRBV2, the J call TRBJ2-7; 9 positions agree with TRBD2. The CDR3 is made up of 14 amino acids. Trimming removed 7 bases from V and 4 bases from J; junction bases left unmatched: 8. In germline, CDR1 is SNHLY, CDR2 FYNNEI.

This chain links TRBV18 with TRBJ1-1; the match to TRBD1 covers 9 bases. This CDR3 is built from 19 residues. The trim removed 2 bases at V and 5 bases at J, leaving 18 bases unmatched. CDR1 and CDR2 (germline): KGHSH, LQKENI. CDR3 in DNA: TGTGCCAGCTCACCAAGAGTGGGACAGGGTGTGTTATCGTGGACTGAAGCTTTCTTT. Amino acids: CASSPRVGQGVLSWTEAFF. Full variable domain (outside the CDR3, taken from reference TRBV18 and TRBJ1-1): NAGVMQNPRHLVRRRGQEARLRCSPMKGHSHVYWYRQLPEEGLKFMVYLQKENIIDESGMPKERFSAEFPKEGPSILRIQQVVRGDSAAYFCASSPRVGQGVLSWTEAFFGQGTRLTVV.

The rearrangement joins TRBV19 to TRBJ2-6; no definite D call. Germline values: CDR1 LNHDA, CDR2 SQIVND (reference sequence). V was trimmed by 6 bases and J by 0 bases, leaving 9 bases between them. The CDR3 spans 15 residues. The DNA for the CDR3 is TGTGCCAGTAGAAGGGCCTTCTCTGGGGCCAACGTCCTGACTTTC. Its translation is CASRRAFSGANVLTF.

The DNA for the CDR3 is TGTGCCAGCAGTCAGGACAGGGGGCGGTTCTCCGGGGAGCTGTTTTTT. Amino acid sequence: CASSQDRGRFSGELFF. The chain employs TRBV28 and TRBJ2-2, with 11 positions matching TRBD1. Germline V CDR1 and CDR2: MDHEN, SYDVKM. The ends lost 5 bases at V and 6 bases at J; junction bases unmatched: 8. The CDR3 length is 16 residues.

V usage is TRBV7-2 and J usage is TRBJ2-3, with D unclear. V dropped 3 bases and J dropped 5 bases, with 9 bases sitting between them. The CDR3 contains 13 residues. The V gene's germline CDR1 is SGHTA and CDR2 FQGNSA. This CDR3 reads CASSFMAKDTQYF. In DNA form, the CDR3 reads TGTGCCAGCAGCTTTATGGCGAAAGATACGCAGTATTTT.

This clone was counted between two and nine times. The chain couples TRBV2 to TRBJ2-5, with 10 bases lining up with TRBD2. Germline CDR1 and CDR2: SNHLY and FYNNEI. The CDR3 sequence is 14 residues long. J was trimmed by 4 bases and V by 4 bases; bases with no gene match: 3. The DNA for the CDR3 is TGTGCCAGCAGTGCCCTAGCGGGAGTAGAGACCCAGTACTTC. Translating gives CASSALAGVETQYF.

This chain connects TRBV2 to TRBJ1-1, with a weak D call TRBD1 (6 bases). The V gene's germline CDR1 is SNHLY and CDR2 FYNNEI. V lost 5 bases, J lost 8 bases, and 12 bases lay in between. The CDR3 length is 12 residues. The CDR3: CASSTPGQEAFF. In DNA, the CDR3 is TGTGCCAGCAGTACCCCGGGACAAGAAGCTTTCTTT.

This rearrangement joins TRBV28 to TRBJ1-2, with TRBD1 as a possible D gene (5 bases). CDR1 and CDR2 (germline): MDHEN, SYDVKM. V was clipped by 11 bases and J by 6 bases, with 7 bases between them. This CDR3 comprises 9 residues. CDR3 sequence reads: CAVGDGYTF. Here the CDR3 DNA reads TGTGCCGTGGGGGATGGCTACACCTTC.

The rearrangement joins TRBV29-1 to TRBJ2-2; D not resolved. The CDR3 has 13 amino acids. Germline V lookup: CDR1 SQVTM, CDR2 ANQGSEA. V lost 1 base and J 5 bases, leaving 8 bases between the germline ends. The CDR3 is CSVEVSVTGELFF. CDR3 in DNA: TGCAGCGTTGAAGTGTCGGTTACCGGGGAGCTGTTTTTT.

The genes are TRBV4-1 and TRBJ2-3, with 8 bases matching TRBD1. After removal of 4 bases from V and 6 bases from J, the junction contained 9 bases not matched to a gene. The length of the CDR3 is 15 residues. The germline gives CDR1 MGHRA, CDR2 YSYEKL. The CDR3 DNA reads as TGCGCCAGCAGCCCCTACTCAGGGGGCGCGGATACGCAGTATTTT. It specifies CASSPYSGGADTQYF.

This clone was observed a single time. The J gene is TRBJ2-1, the V gene TRBV6-6; D is ambiguous. Germline V lookup: CDR1 MNHNY, CDR2 SVGAGI (reference sequence). Trimming left V 7 bases short and J 0 bases short, with 16 bases between. The CDR3 is made up of 16 amino acids. The CDR3 protein is CASTETGPSSYNEQFF. DNA for the CDR3: TGTGCCAGCACCGAAACCGGGCCGAGCTCCTACAATGAGCAGTTCTTC.

This chain connects TRBV7-2 to TRBJ1-3, with 10 bases fitting TRBD1. Per the germline V gene, CDR1 is SGHTA and CDR2 is FQGNSA. The CDR3 loop spans 15 amino acids. Trimming took 3 bases from V and 8 from J; bases not matched to a gene: 7. The chain's CDR3 is CASSFTGTGVDTIYF. The CDR3 coding sequence is TGTGCCAGCAGCTTTACCGGGACAGGGGTGGACACCATATATTTT. Full variable domain (rest looked up from reference TRBV7-2 and TRBJ1-3): GAGVSQSPSNKVTEKGKDVELRCDPISGHTALYWYRQSLGQGLEFLIYFQGNSAPDKSGLPSDRFSAERTGGSVSTLTIQRTQQEDSAVYLCASSFTGTGVDTIYFGEGSWLTVV.

This chain links TRBV18 with TRBJ2-1, with 9 bases matching TRBD2. Germline CDR1 and CDR2: KGHSH and LQKENI. Trimming at V came to 3 bases and at J to 10 bases, leaving 4 bases not matched to a gene. This CDR3 contains 13 residues. CDR3: CASSPQREVEQFF. The CDR3 DNA reads TGTGCCAGCTCACCGCAGCGGGAGGTGGAGCAGTTCTTC.

CDR3 in DNA: TGTGCCAGCAGTTTTAGGGGAAATGGCTACACCTTC. This sequence encodes CASSFRGNGYTF. The chain uses TRBV27 and TRBJ1-2; possible D gene TRBD1, 5 bases. Trimming removed 3 bases from V and 6 bases from J, with 8 bases in between. The CDR3 consists of 12 residues. Germline-derived CDR1 and CDR2 are MNHEY and SMNVEV (reference sequence).

This rearrangement joins TRBV28 to TRBJ2-3; 7 bases align to TRBD2. Germline V CDR1 and CDR2: MDHEN, SYDVKM. The CDR3 contains 13 residues. J gave up 3 bases and V 7 bases, and 4 bases lay outside the gene matches. The CDR3 bases are TGTGCCAGCACCTGGGGGGGAACAGATACGCAGTATTTT. Its translation is CASTWGGTDTQYF.

The gene calls are TRBV3-1 (or the pseudogene TRBV3-2) and TRBJ1-5; possible D gene TRBD1, 6 bases. Trimming stripped 3 bases from V and 5 bases from J, with 8 bases between. The CDR3 sequence is 13 residues long. Germline CDR1 reads LGHDT; CDR2 reads YNNKEL (reference sequence). The CDR3 here is CASSQGAYQPQHF. CDR3 DNA: TGTGCCAGCAGCCAGGGGGCCTATCAGCCCCAGCATTTT.

The V and J genes are TRBV7-9 and TRBJ1-6; D call uncertain. Trimming left V 7 bases short and J 14 bases short, with 21 bases between. The CDR3 is made up of 14 amino acids. CDR1 is SEHNR, CDR2 FQNEAQ, per germline (reference sequence). The CDR3 reads CASTAGGYGNTLHF. The DNA for the CDR3 is TGTGCCAGCACCGCCGGAGGTTATGGTAATACCCTCCACTTT.

The chain combines TRBV27 with TRBJ1-2; D gene uncertain. V lost 5 bases and J lost 5, with 9 bases in between. CDR1 and CDR2 (germline): MNHEY, SMNVEV (reference sequence). This CDR3 region has 12 residues. The CDR3 region has the DNA TGTGCCAGCAGTCGGGGTGGGTATGGCTACACCTTC. This encodes CASSRGGYGYTF.

V is TRBV3-1 (or the pseudogene TRBV3-2) and J is TRBJ2-3, with D unresolved. Per the germline V gene, CDR1 is LGHDT and CDR2 is YNNKEL (reference sequence). This CDR3 has 16 amino acids. V was shortened by 0 bases and J by 0 bases, with 10 bases between the two germline ends. CDR3 loop: CASSQDPTGSTDTQYF. DNA of the CDR3: TGTGCCAGCAGCCAAGATCCCACGGGTAGCACAGATACGCAGTATTTT.

V usage is TRBV6-6 and J usage is TRBJ2-7, with 14 positions matching TRBD2. V shed 4 bases, J shed 7 bases, and the junction held 3 bases outside the gene matches. Germline values: CDR1 MNHNY, CDR2 SVGAGI (reference sequence). The CDR3 is made up of 14 amino acids. CDR3 coding DNA: TGTGCCAGCAGTTTCCGACTAGCGGGAGGGGAGCAGTACTTC. It yields the protein CASSFRLAGGEQYF.